A single sample gave rise to the 6 T cell receptor beta chains below, sequenced in a study of T cells in tuberculosis. Indicated time point: new active TB diagnosis, blood taken before or within 7 days of starting treatment. The method was immunoSEQ multiplex PCR; TCRdb's version includes in-frame clones alone and lacks a portion of them. The repertoire holds over 30,000 clones, with roughly 87% as singletons. Specimen: PBMCs, collected at tuberculosis diagnosis. These receptors all stem from an adult with tuberculosis.

This clone occurred a few times. In DNA, the CDR3 is TGTGCCAGTAGTACGTCCCAGGGGGCTTCAGCTTTCTTT. Protein: CASSTSQGASAFF. The genes are TRBV19 and TRBJ1-1, with TRBD1 matching 8 bases. The CDR3 is made up of 13 amino acids. With V trimmed by 4 bases and J by 10 bases, 8 bases remained unmatched. Germline CDR1 is LNHDA and CDR2 is SQIVND (reference sequence).

The V call is TRBV4-3, the J call TRBJ1-1; weak D call: TRBD1 (6 bases). CDR1 is LGHNA and CDR2 is YSLEER in the germline V gene. The V end was cut by 3 bases, the J end by 0 bases, with 20 bases between. The CDR3 is 18 residues long. The DNA for the CDR3 is TGCGCCAGCAGCCAGGCAGGGACAACCCAGAACCTGAACACTGAAGCTTTCTTT. This codes for CASSQAGTTQNLNTEAFF.

This sequence joins TRBV5-1 and TRBJ2-1; D possibly corresponds to TRBD2 (5 bases). The CDR3 totals 13 residues. Germline loops: CDR1 SGHRS, CDR2 YFSETQ. V was cut by 0 bases and J by 10 bases, with 11 bases left in between. The CDR3 coding sequence is TGCGCCAGCAGCTTGGGGGCGGGTGGAGAGCAGTTCTTC. Encoded protein: CASSLGAGGEQFF.

This clone was seen a handful of times. The rearrangement joins TRBV25-1 to TRBJ1-5, with 11 nucleotides matching TRBD1. Germline V lookup: CDR1 MGHDK, CDR2 SYGVNS. The length of the CDR3 is 14 residues. V shed 9 bases, J shed 6 bases, and the junction held 7 bases outside the gene matches. CDR3 sequence: CARLDRGLSQPQHF. In DNA form, the CDR3 reads TGTGCCAGATTGGACAGGGGGCTGAGTCAGCCCCAGCATTTT.

The chain uses TRBV6-6 and TRBJ1-6; 7 positions match TRBD1. With 6 bases clipped from V and 9 bases from J, the junction kept 8 bases outside the gene matches. The CDR3 consists of 14 residues. In germline, CDR1 is MNHNY, CDR2 SVGAGI (reference sequence). The CDR3 DNA reads as TGTGCCAGCAGGCCCGGGACAGTCTTTTCACCCCTCCACTTT. This codes for CASRPGTVFSPLHF.

The J gene is TRBJ1-1, the V gene TRBV30, with 7 nucleotides matching TRBD1. Looked up from germline, CDR1 is GTSNPN and CDR2 is SVGIG (reference sequence). Unmatched junction bases numbered 6, after V lost 3 bases and J lost 5 bases. This CDR3 has 13 residues. The CDR3 region is CAWRRQGTTEAFF. The CDR3 DNA sequence: TGTGCCTGGAGGCGACAGGGAACGACTGAAGCTTTCTTT.